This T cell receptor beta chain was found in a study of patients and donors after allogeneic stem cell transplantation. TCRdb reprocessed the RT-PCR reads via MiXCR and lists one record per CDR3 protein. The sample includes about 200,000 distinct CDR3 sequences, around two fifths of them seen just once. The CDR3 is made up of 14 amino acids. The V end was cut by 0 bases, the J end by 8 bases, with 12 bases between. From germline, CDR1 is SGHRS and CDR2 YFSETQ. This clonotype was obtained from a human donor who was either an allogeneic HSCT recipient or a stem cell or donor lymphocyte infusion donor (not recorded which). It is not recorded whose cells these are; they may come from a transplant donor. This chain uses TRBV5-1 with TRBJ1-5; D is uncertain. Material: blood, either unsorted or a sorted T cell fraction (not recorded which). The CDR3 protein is CASSLEAGREPQHF. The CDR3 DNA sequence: TGCGCCAGCAGCTTGGAGGCAGGAAGAGAGCCCCAGCATTTT.